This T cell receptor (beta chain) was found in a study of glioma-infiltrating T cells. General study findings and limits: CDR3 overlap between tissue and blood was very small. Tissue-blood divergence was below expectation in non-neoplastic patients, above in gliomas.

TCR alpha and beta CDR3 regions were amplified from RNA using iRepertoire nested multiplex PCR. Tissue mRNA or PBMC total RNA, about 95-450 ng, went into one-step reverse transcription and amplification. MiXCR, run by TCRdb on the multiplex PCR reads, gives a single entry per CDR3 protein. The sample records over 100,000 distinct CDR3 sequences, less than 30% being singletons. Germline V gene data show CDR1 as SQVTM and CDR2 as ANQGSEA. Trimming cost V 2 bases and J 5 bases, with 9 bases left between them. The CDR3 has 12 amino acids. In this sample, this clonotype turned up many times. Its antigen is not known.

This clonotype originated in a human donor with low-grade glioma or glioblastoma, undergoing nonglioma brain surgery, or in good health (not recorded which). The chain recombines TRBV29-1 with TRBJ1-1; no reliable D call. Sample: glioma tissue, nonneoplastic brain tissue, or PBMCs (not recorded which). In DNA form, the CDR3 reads TGCAGCGTTGAACGCGCGGGAACTGAAGCTTTCTTT. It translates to CSVERAGTEAFF.